This is a list of T cell receptor beta chains from one sample in a study of Graves' ophthalmopathy and Graves' hyperthyroidism. TCRdb ran MiXCR on the multiplex PCR reads and lists one entry per CDR3 protein. Found here are over a million distinct CDR3 sequences, roughly two fifths of them singletons; the top ten hold 8.5% to 14%. The sequencing input was peripheral blood or thyroid tissue (not recorded which). The receptors were sampled from an adult man with Graves' hyperthyroidism. Each CDR3 is given with its conserved first and last residue. A D gene is named only where the DNA matches it firmly. For some rows the clone size is stated as once, few or many, or as a class when expanded; others skip it.

v_gene: TRBV29-1
j_gene: TRBJ2-7
d_gene: .
abundance: few
CDR3aa: CSVVGQGTYEQYF
CDR3nt: TGCAGCGTTGTAGGGCAGGGGACGTACGAGCAGTACTTC

v_gene: TRBV27
j_gene: TRBJ1-5
d_gene: .
abundance: .
CDR3aa: CASGSGVSNQPQHF
CDR3nt: TGTGCCAGCGGCTCCGGGGTTAGCAATCAGCCCCAGCATTTT

v_gene: TRBV20-1
j_gene: TRBJ2-3
d_gene: .
abundance: few
CDR3aa: CSVTSGGGTDTQYF
CDR3nt: TGCAGCGTTACGAGCGGTGGGGGCACAGATACGCAGTATTTT

v_gene: TRBV12-3/TRBV12-4
j_gene: TRBJ2-2
d_gene: .
abundance: few
CDR3aa: CASSFYLGQLSTGELFF
CDR3nt: TGTGCCAGCAGTTTTTATCTTGGACAGCTAAGCACCGGGGAGCTGTTTTTT

v_gene: TRBV19
j_gene: TRBJ1-1
d_gene: .
abundance: many
CDR3aa: CASSIRGRDTEAFF
CDR3nt: TGTGCCAGTAGTATCCGGGGGCGGGACACTGAAGCTTTCTTT

v_gene: TRBV6-2/TRBV6-3
j_gene: TRBJ1-1
d_gene: .
abundance: .
CDR3aa: CASSYVSGDTAFF
CDR3nt: TGTGCCAGCAGTTACGTGTCAGGGGATACGGCTTTCTTT

v_gene: TRBV19
j_gene: TRBJ2-7
d_gene: TRBD1
abundance: many
CDR3aa: CASSILGQGYYEQYF
CDR3nt: TGTGCCAGTAGCATCCTTGGACAGGGATACTACGAGCAGTACTTC

v_gene: TRBV5-1
j_gene: TRBJ2-7
d_gene: TRBD2
abundance: many
CDR3aa: CASSLDASGRHEQYF
CDR3nt: TGCGCCAGCAGCTTGGATGCTAGCGGGAGGCACGAGCAGTACTTC

v_gene: TRBV7-2
j_gene: TRBJ1-4
d_gene: .
abundance: .
CDR3aa: CASSLGGTTFFRGANEKLFF
CDR3nt: TGTGCCAGCAGCTTGGGAGGGACGACATTCTTTCGGGGGGCTAATGAAAAACTGTTTTTT

v_gene: TRBV7-6
j_gene: TRBJ1-1
d_gene: .
abundance: .
CDR3aa: CASSLLSARPDEAFF
CDR3nt: TGTGCCAGCAGCTTATTGTCAGCTCGGCCTGATGAAGCTTTCTTT

v_gene: TRBV5-1
j_gene: TRBJ1-4
d_gene: .
abundance: .
CDR3aa: CASSLSGQLNEKLFF
CDR3nt: TGTGCCAGCAGTCTGTCCGGCCAGCTTAATGAAAAACTGTTTTTT

v_gene: TRBV7-9
j_gene: TRBJ1-3
d_gene: .
abundance: .
CDR3aa: CASSLARGSSGNTIYF
CDR3nt: TGTGCCAGCAGCTTAGCACGGGGAAGCTCTGGAAACACCATATATTTT